This T cell receptor beta chain was captured in a study of shared clonotypes between healthy human individuals. The assay was run at deep level. Over several immunoSEQ plates, each subset's genomic DNA was distributed in even portions. Original handling: Junction-only immunoSEQ sequences carried no quality scores, so filtering differed. Profiling relied on immunoSEQ multiplex PCR, and the TCRdb table lists in-frame clones only, not all of them. From that table come the V and J calls and clone size; the DNA was used to work out D and trimming. Found here are 490,000 or so clones, 79% of them singletons; the top ten hold about 12%. This clonotype originated in a woman aged 40-49 years in good health. Some clones in this sample may be carry-over from other donors' samples. The specimen was PBMCs.

CDR3 protein: CASSHRTSGRGTGELFF. CDR3 DNA: TGTGCCAGCAGCCATCGGACTAGCGGGAGGGGCACCGGGGAGCTGTTTTTT. The chain employs TRBV5-5 and TRBJ2-2; TRBD2 agrees at 15 bases. Germline values: CDR1 SGHKS, CDR2 YYEKEE (reference sequence). The J segment lost 4 bases and the V segment lost 4 bases, leaving 5 bases of the junction unmatched. This CDR3 has 17 amino acids.